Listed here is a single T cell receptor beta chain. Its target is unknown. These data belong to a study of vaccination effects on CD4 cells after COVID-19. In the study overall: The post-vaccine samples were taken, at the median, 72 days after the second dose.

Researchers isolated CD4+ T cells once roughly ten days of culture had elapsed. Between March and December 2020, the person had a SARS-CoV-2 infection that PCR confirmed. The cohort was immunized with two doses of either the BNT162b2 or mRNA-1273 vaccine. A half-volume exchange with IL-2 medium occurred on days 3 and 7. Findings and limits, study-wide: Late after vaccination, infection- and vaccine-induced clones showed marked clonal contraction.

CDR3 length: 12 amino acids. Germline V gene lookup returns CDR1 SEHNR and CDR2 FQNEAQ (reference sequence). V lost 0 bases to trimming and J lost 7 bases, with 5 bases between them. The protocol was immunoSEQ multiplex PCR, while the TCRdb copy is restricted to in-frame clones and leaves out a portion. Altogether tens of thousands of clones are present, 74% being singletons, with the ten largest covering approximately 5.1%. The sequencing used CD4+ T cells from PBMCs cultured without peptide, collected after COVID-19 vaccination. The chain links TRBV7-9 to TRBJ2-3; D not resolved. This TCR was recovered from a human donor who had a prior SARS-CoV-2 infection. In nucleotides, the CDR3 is TGTGCCAGCAGCTTAGCAGGGAATACGCAGTATTTT. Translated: CASSLAGNTQYF. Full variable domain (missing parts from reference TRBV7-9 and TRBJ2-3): DTGVSQNPRHKITKRGQNVTFRCDPISEHNRLYWYRQTLGQGPEFLTYFQNEAQLEKSRLLSDRFSAERPKGSFSTLEIQRTEQGDSAMYLCASSLAGNTQYFGPGTRLTVL.